This paragraph covers one T cell receptor beta chain sequence. The sample is drawn from a study of blood T cell repertoires in COVID-19. Study in general: Samples taken during acute and convalescent COVID-19 were collected in the United States, Italy and Spain. PBMCs, B-cell-depleted T cells, or T cells provided the cDNA or gDNA that made up the material.

In the source study's methods: For nucleated cells, counts were estimated from reference gene primer amplification. Assay: immunoSEQ multiplex PCR; the TCRdb copy retains only in-frame clones and omits some. The V and J calls and the clone size are those of that table, but D and trimming were determined from the DNA. The sample shows about 100,000 clones, 60% to 85% of them seen only once. The germline V gene has CDR1 SQVTM and CDR2 ANQGSEA. This CDR3 is built from 15 residues. The junction had 3 bases not matched to a gene; V was cut back by 7 bases and J by 0 bases. This clonotype originated in a woman older than 75 with active or convalescent COVID-19. The chain uses TRBV29-1 and TRBJ2-1; 13 bases agree with TRBD2. Source material: peripheral blood. For the CDR3, the DNA is TGCAGCGCCCGGACTAGCGGGAGCTCCTACAATGAGCAGTTCTTC. It encodes CSARTSGSSYNEQFF.